Sequencing of this T cell receptor (beta chain) was carried out in a study of T-cell memory formation after mild COVID-19. Study-level findings and limits: Contracting clones localized mainly to CM and EM when CD4+ and mainly to EMRA when CD8+.

In TCRdb, the 5' RACE reads were re-called with MiXCR into one record per CDR3 protein. The sample has around 210,000 distinct CDR3 sequences, over 9% seen once; the top ten hold roughly 3.5%. Germline V CDR1 and CDR2: KGHDR, SFDVKD. The CDR3 contains 13 residues. The V gene lost 3 bases and the J gene lost 6 bases, with 10 bases spanning the gap. This clonotype was seen only a few times. The antigen is not known. The receptor was isolated from a man younger than 35 who had mild COVID-19 (a few samples of this study predate the infection). Cell type and time point are not known. The chain combines TRBV24-1 with TRBJ1-2, with D perhaps matching TRBD1 (5 bases). The material sequenced was PBMCs or a T cell subset sorted from them (not recorded which). Written as DNA, the CDR3 is TGTGCCACCAGTGATCCCTCGACAGATGGCTACACCTTC. Encoded protein: CATSDPSTDGYTF.